These 32 T cell receptor beta chains came from one sample sequenced in a study of human T cells and chemical hapten exposure. Described time point: patch test 1, 2 weeks after DPC sensitization. Treatment noted: therapeutic diphenylcyclopropenone sensitization with weekly scalp DPC. TCRdb analysed the RACE reads with MiXCR anew, one entry per CDR3 protein. The sample carries some 380,000 distinct CDR3 sequences, roughly 4.8% recorded once. The material was whole blood, obtained in connection with sensitization to the hapten diphenylcyclopropenone (DPC). Receptors originate from a woman between 50 and 59 years old with alopecia areata. Some clones in this sample may be carry-over from other donors' samples.

This clonotype was counted at least ten times. The chain links TRBV7-9 to TRBJ2-7; D may correspond to TRBD1 or TRBD2 (5 bases each). This CDR3 is 13 amino acids long. Germline values: CDR1 SEHNR, CDR2 FQNEAQ (reference sequence). V shed 5 bases and J shed 4 bases, with 12 bases lying between them. CDR3 region: CASSGTSKYEQYF. The DNA for the CDR3 is TGTGCCAGCAGCGGGACCAGTAAGTACGAGCAGTACTTC.

The genes are TRBV7-2 and TRBJ2-1, with 11 bases matching TRBD2. J was trimmed by 6 bases and V by 5 bases; bases with no gene match: 9. Germline CDR1 reads SGHTA; CDR2 reads FQGNSA. The length of the CDR3 is 16 residues. The CDR3 region has the DNA TGTGCCAGCAGCCCTCGACTAGCGGGGAAGGGCAATGAGCAGTTCTTC. Its protein product is CASSPRLAGKGNEQFF.

The table lists this clonotype with many counts. The chain recombines TRBV3-1 with TRBJ1-3; D not certain. The length of the CDR3 is 13 residues. V lost 8 bases and J 4 bases, leaving 12 bases between the germline ends. CDR1 and CDR2 (germline): LGHDT, YNNKEL (reference sequence). The CDR3 DNA follows: TGTGCCAGCCGCCCCACTCGGGGAAACACCATATATTTT. It encodes CASRPTRGNTIYF.

This clonotype was counted between two and nine times. The V and J genes are TRBV24-1 and TRBJ2-7, with 9 positions matching TRBD2. This CDR3 is 16 amino acids long. In germline, CDR1 is KGHDR, CDR2 SFDVKD. V was pared by 5 bases and J by 1 base, with 8 bases of the junction left unmatched. The CDR3 DNA reads as TGTGCCACCAGTGCCCCAGGAGCGGGGGGTTCCTACGAGCAGTACTTC. It translates to CATSAPGAGGSYEQYF.

Note on this clonotype: A much bigger clone sits one base away, suggesting this may be a read error. The V gene is TRBV2, the J gene TRBJ1-5; the D is unclear. The CDR3 is made up of 14 amino acids. Looked up from germline, CDR1 is SNHLY and CDR2 is FYNNEI. DNA of the CDR3: TGTGTCAGCGTTGGCTGGGGTAGCAATCAGCCCCAGCATTTT. It encodes CVSVGWGSNQPQHF.

This clonotype was seen at least ten times. This rearrangement joins TRBV27 to TRBJ2-3; D might be TRBD1 or TRBD2, each matching 5 bases. Germline lookup yields CDR1 MNHEY and CDR2 SMNVEV (reference sequence). This CDR3 has 18 amino acids. V was trimmed by 6 bases and J by 2 bases, leaving 24 bases between them. CDR3 residues: CASRGFEGHSGYTDTQYF. CDR3 bases: TGTGCCAGCAGAGGATTCGAGGGCCACTCAGGGTACACAGATACGCAGTATTTT.

This clonotype showed up many times. The chain recombines TRBV5-1 with TRBJ2-3; TRBD1 aligns across 7 bases. The CDR3 is made up of 15 amino acids. The germline gives CDR1 SGHRS, CDR2 YFSETQ. With 2 bases clipped from V and 2 bases from J, the junction kept 5 bases outside the gene matches. This chain's CDR3 is CASSLRDSPTDTQYF. DNA of the CDR3: TGCGCCAGCAGCTTACGGGACAGTCCCACAGATACGCAGTATTTT. Drawing the rest from reference TRBV5-1 and TRBJ2-3, the complete variable domain is KAGVTQTPRYLIKTRGQQVTLSCSPISGHRSVSWYQQTPGQGLQFLFEYFSETQRNKGNFPGRFSGRQFSNSRSEMNVSTLELGDSALYLCASSLRDSPTDTQYFGPGTRLTVL.

The chain employs TRBV18 and TRBJ2-3; D gene uncertain. The CDR3 is 14 amino acids. In germline, CDR1 is KGHSH, CDR2 LQKENI. The germline V and J ends were trimmed by 3 bases and 5 bases, with 12 bases remaining between them. The CDR3 coding sequence is TGTGCCAGCTCACCCGGCCTAAGAGGAGATACGCAGTATTTT. Its translation is CASSPGLRGDTQYF.

This clonotype was detected only a few times. The rearrangement links TRBV5-6 to TRBJ1-2; TRBD1 aligns across 8 bases. This CDR3 has 17 amino acids. Germline CDR1 is SGHDT and CDR2 is YYEEEE. V lost 4 bases, J lost 3 bases, and 14 bases stayed unmatched. The CDR3 nucleotides read TGTGCCAGCAGCCCTGTAGGGGGCAGGGGGCTTGACTATGGCTACACCTTC. Translation: CASSPVGGRGLDYGYTF.

This clonotype was counted ten times or more. The rearrangement links TRBV15 to TRBJ1-5; 8 bases agree with TRBD1. Germline assignment: CDR1 LNHNV and CDR2 YYDKDF (reference sequence). V was clipped by 3 bases and J by 5 bases; unmatched bases: 9. CDR3 size: 16 residues. This CDR3 is CATSRGGATGDQPQHF. In nucleotides, the CDR3 is TGTGCCACCAGCAGGGGTGGAGCGACAGGGGATCAGCCCCAGCATTTT.

The chain carries TRBV29-1 and TRBJ2-1, with 8 bases matching TRBD1. CDR3 length: 14 amino acids. CDR1 and CDR2 from the germline V gene are SQVTM and ANQGSEA. V trimming: 5 bases; J trimming: 3 bases; junction bases outside the gene matches: 6. The CDR3 here is CSVPRQGHYNEQFF. The DNA of the CDR3 is TGCAGCGTTCCTAGACAGGGGCACTACAATGAGCAGTTCTTC.

This clonotype came up a few times. The chain joins TRBV14 to TRBJ2-1, with D uncertain. The CDR3 is made up of 11 amino acids. The V end was cut by 4 bases, the J end by 14 bases, with 12 bases between. CDR1 SGHDN and CDR2 FVKESK come from the germline V gene. CDR3 loop: CASSLFSMKFF. The DNA for the CDR3 is TGTGCCAGCAGCCTTTTCAGCATGAAGTTCTTC.

The chain links TRBV6-4 to TRBJ2-1; 9 nucleotides line up with TRBD1. CDR1 and CDR2 (germline): MRHNA, SNTAGT. The CDR3 totals 15 residues. The V segment lost 6 bases and the J segment 2 bases; nucleotides outside the gene matches: 5. The chain's CDR3 is CASSLGTGTYNEQFF. In DNA form, the CDR3 reads TGTGCCAGCAGCTTAGGGACAGGGACCTACAATGAGCAGTTCTTC.

This clonotype has at least ten counts. The chain couples TRBV18 to TRBJ1-1; D perhaps matches TRBD1 (5 bases). Trimming took off 2 bases at V and 4 bases at J, with 14 bases between the two ends. This CDR3 is built from 15 residues. Germline V gene data show CDR1 as KGHSH and CDR2 as LQKENI. The CDR3 DNA reads TGTGCCAGCTCACCAAGGGGCAGGGAAACCACTGAAGCTTTCTTT. It codes for CASSPRGRETTEAFF.

This rearrangement joins TRBV6-2 or TRBV6-3 to TRBJ2-7; D is uncertain. The CDR3 is 15 amino acids. The germline gives CDR1 MNHEY, CDR2 SVGEGT. With 8 bases removed from V and 2 bases from J, the gap between germline ends came to 19 bases. The CDR3 sequence: CASGSRPPAAYEQYF. CDR3 coding DNA: TGTGCCAGCGGATCTAGGCCCCCCGCCGCCTACGAGCAGTACTTC.

V and J are TRBV5-6 and TRBJ1-1, with a possible D match to TRBD1 (6 bases). The germline V gene has CDR1 SGHDT and CDR2 YYEEEE. The CDR3 covers 13 residues. The ends were cut back, 4 bases at V and 4 bases at J, with 11 bases in the middle. This chain's CDR3 is CASSQRTATEAFF. In DNA form, the CDR3 reads TGTGCCAGCAGCCAAAGGACAGCCACTGAAGCTTTCTTT.

The genes are TRBV6-5 and TRBJ1-5; D possibly corresponds to TRBD1 (6 bases). V gave up 6 bases and J gave up 5 bases, with 14 bases separating them. The CDR3 spans 14 residues. Per germline, CDR1 MNHEY and CDR2 SVGAGI. The CDR3 DNA sequence: TGTGCCAGCAGCTCAGGGGCAGGGGATCAGCCCCAGCATTTT. Its protein is CASSSGAGDQPQHF.

This clonotype was detected ten times or more. The chain links TRBV6-6 to TRBJ2-5, with D possibly TRBD2 on 5 matching bases. This CDR3 is built from 13 residues. Trimming stripped 6 bases from V and 1 base from J, with 9 bases between. The germline CDR1 and CDR2 sequences are MNHNY and SVGAGI (reference sequence). CDR3 DNA sequence: TGTGCCAGCAGAGGAGGAAGCCAAGAGACCCAGTACTTC. Encoded protein: CASRGGSQETQYF.

This clonotype has a count of ten or more. The chain uses TRBV2 and TRBJ2-5; maybe TRBD2 (6 bases). The germline V and J ends were trimmed by 5 bases and 5 bases, with 15 bases remaining between them. CDR1 is SNHLY and CDR2 is FYNNEI in the germline V gene. The CDR3 loop spans 14 amino acids. The CDR3 DNA is TGTGCCAGCAGTTTAGGACGGAGCGGGGAGACCCAGTACTTC. It codes for CASSLGRSGETQYF.

This clonotype was seen at least ten times. V usage is TRBV28 and J usage is TRBJ1-5; no clear D gene. The germline V gene encodes CDR1 MDHEN and CDR2 SYDVKM. This CDR3 contains 15 residues. V lost 2 bases and J 0 bases, leaving 8 bases between the germline ends. In DNA, the CDR3 is TGTGCCAGCAGTTTAGGTAGGGTTAGCAATCAGCCCCAGCATTTT. Translating it yields CASSLGRVSNQPQHF.

The chain combines TRBV12-3 or TRBV12-4 with TRBJ1-2, with D tentatively TRBD1 (5 bases). CDR3 length equals 11 residues. V was cut by 5 bases and J by 7 bases, with 8 bases left in between. CDR3 DNA sequence: TGTGCCAGCAGTACGGGACCTGGCTACACCTTC. Translated: CASSTGPGYTF.

This clonotype was observed many times. The chain is built from TRBV29-1 and TRBJ1-1; TRBD1 is a possible D gene (6 bases). V shed 4 bases and J shed 8 bases, with 14 bases lying between them. Per the germline V gene, CDR1 is SQVTM and CDR2 is ANQGSEA. The CDR3 has 12 amino acids. The CDR3 DNA reads TGCAGCGTTGGACAGGTCGGTGAGGAAGCTTTCTTT. Its protein product is CSVGQVGEEAFF.

The chain uses TRBV18 and TRBJ2-3; D is perhaps TRBD1 or TRBD2 (6 bases each). The V end lost 8 bases, the J end lost 1 base, and 16 bases lay between the germline ends. Looked up from germline, CDR1 is KGHSH and CDR2 is LQKENI. This CDR3 spans 15 amino acids. CDR3: CASQPGGPRTDTQYF. In nucleotides, the CDR3 is TGTGCCAGCCAGCCCGGGGGCCCCCGCACAGATACGCAGTATTTT.

This clonotype has ten or more counts. J is TRBJ2-5 and V is TRBV27; no clear D gene. This CDR3 has 15 amino acids. The germline V gene has CDR1 MNHEY and CDR2 SMNVEV (reference sequence). The germline V and J ends were trimmed by 6 bases and 2 bases, with 16 bases remaining between them. This CDR3 reads CASSEQYGRQETQYF. The CDR3 bases are TGTGCCAGCAGCGAGCAGTATGGTCGACAAGAGACCCAGTACTTC.

This clonotype was recorded many times. The chain is built from TRBV12-3 or TRBV12-4 and TRBJ1-2; D is undetermined. This CDR3 is built from 13 residues. V was pared by 1 base and J by 0 bases, with 3 bases between. The CDR3 DNA sequence: TGTGCCAGCAGTTTAGGAGCTAACTATGGCTACACCTTC. This translates into CASSLGANYGYTF.

This clonotype was seen more than once but under ten times. The rearrangement links TRBV27 to TRBJ2-7; 8 bases are a match to TRBD1. CDR1 MNHEY and CDR2 SMNVEV come from the germline V gene (reference sequence). CDR3 length: 13 amino acids. Trimming removed 8 bases from V and 6 bases from J; junction bases left unmatched: 9. CDR3 in amino acids: CASRPGQGGEQYF. In nucleotides, the CDR3 is TGTGCCAGCCGCCCCGGACAGGGCGGCGAGCAGTACTTC.

The chain couples TRBV12-3 or TRBV12-4 to TRBJ1-6, with D possibly being TRBD1 (5 bases). V was trimmed by 5 bases and J by 13 bases, leaving 12 bases between them. This CDR3 has 12 amino acids. The CDR3, as DNA: TGTGCCAGCAGTACAAGGGACGACCCCCTCCACTTT. It specifies CASSTRDDPLHF.

This clonotype showed up just a few times. The chain combines TRBV19 with TRBJ2-5, with D unclear. Germline CDR1 is LNHDA and CDR2 is SQIVND (reference sequence). The V gene lost 4 bases and the J gene lost 0 bases, with 12 bases spanning the gap. The CDR3 totals 15 residues. The CDR3: CASSNYDSYQETQYF. The CDR3 nucleotides read TGTGCCAGTAGTAACTATGACTCCTACCAAGAGACCCAGTACTTC.

V and J are TRBV4-2 and TRBJ2-3; tentatively, D is TRBD2 (5 bases). The CDR3 has 13 amino acids. The germline V gene encodes CDR1 LGHNA and CDR2 YNFKEQ. With 1 base removed from V and 4 bases from J, the gap between germline ends came to 6 bases. The CDR3 nucleotides read TGTGCCAGCAGCCAAGTGAGGGCAGATACGCAGTATTTT. Translated, it gives CASSQVRADTQYF.

This clonotype was seen repeatedly, ten times or more. This chain joins TRBV6-2 or TRBV6-3 and TRBJ1-1; D is unclear. Between the trimmed V and J ends, which lost 8 bases and 4 bases, there was a span of 17 bases. CDR3 length equals 14 residues. Germline V gives CDR1 MNHEY, CDR2 SVGEGT. CDR3 loop: CASVRTQLGTEAFF. In DNA, the CDR3 is TGTGCCAGCGTTCGCACGCAGCTCGGCACTGAAGCTTTCTTT.

The table lists this clonotype with a few counts. This sequence joins TRBV12-3 or TRBV12-4 and TRBJ2-3, with 12 bases matching TRBD2. The CDR3 runs 16 residues. The junction had 6 bases not matched to a gene; V was cut back by 1 base and J by 7 bases. The CDR3 here is CASSLGQLAGGNTQYF. The CDR3 bases are TGTGCCAGCAGTTTAGGACAACTAGCGGGAGGAAATACGCAGTATTTT.

J is TRBJ1-2 and V is TRBV6-1, with TRBD1 identical over 9 bases. V shed 2 bases and J 8 bases; nucleotides not matched to a gene: 12. In germline, CDR1 is MNHNS, CDR2 SASEGT. This CDR3 comprises 16 residues. The CDR3 loop reads CASSEPGQGTVGGYTF. CDR3 sequence (DNA): TGTGCCAGCAGTGAACCGGGACAGGGAACCGTCGGCGGCTACACCTTC.